Following are 11 T cell receptor beta chains from one sample sequenced in a study of blood T cell repertoires in COVID-19. TCRdb's table, derived via immunoSEQ multiplex PCR, lists solely in-frame clones and lacks some. The repertoire holds fewer than 200,000 clones, with about four fifths as singletons. Sequences were obtained from peripheral blood. These TCRs come from a woman aged 40 to 50 with COVID-19, enrolled during active disease.

This chain links TRBV19 with TRBJ2-5, with D tentatively TRBD2 (6 bases). V was shortened by 3 bases and J by 5 bases, with 10 bases between the two germline ends. The CDR3 extends over 13 amino acids. The germline gives CDR1 LNHDA, CDR2 SQIVND (reference sequence). CDR3 in amino acids: CASSMRLGETQYF. The CDR3 DNA is TGTGCCAGTAGTATGAGACTAGGGGAGACCCAGTACTTC.

A word on this clone: Other nucleotide sequences in the sample specify the same CDR3. This chain links TRBV15 with TRBJ2-5; D is unresolved. CDR1 LNHNV and CDR2 YYDKDF come from the germline V gene (reference sequence). The CDR3 runs 12 residues. V was shortened by 1 base and J by 5 bases, with 5 bases between the two germline ends. As DNA, the CDR3 is TGTGCCACCAGCAGAGGGAGTGAGACCCAGTACTTC. This translates into CATSRGSETQYF. The whole variable domain, remainder taken from reference TRBV15 and TRBJ2-5, is DAMVIQNPRYQVTQFGKPVTLSCSQTLNHNVMYWYQQKSSQAPKLLFHYYDKDFNNEADTPDNFQSRRPNTSFCFLDIRSPGLGDTAMYLCATSRGSETQYFGPGTRLLVL.

The chain links TRBV9 to TRBJ1-6; D call uncertain. CDR3 length: 12 residues. CDR1 is SGDLS and CDR2 is YYNGEE in the germline V gene. Trimming left V 3 bases short and J 7 bases short, with 5 bases between. CDR3 coding DNA: TGTGCCAGCAGCGCCAGAAATTCACCCCTCCACTTT. Its translation is CASSARNSPLHF.

The rearrangement uses TRBV10-3 and TRBJ2-7, with 9 bases that match TRBD1. This CDR3 comprises 14 residues. CDR1 is ENHRY, CDR2 SYGVKD, per germline. V lost 8 bases to trimming and J lost 4 bases; unmatched junction nucleotides: 9. Written as DNA, the CDR3 is TGTGCCATCCTGCCGGGACAGGGTTTTTACGAGCAGTACGTC. Translation: CAILPGQGFYEQYV.

The gene calls are TRBV5-1 and TRBJ2-1, with 7 bases fitting TRBD2. Germline V gene sequence: CDR1 SGHRS, CDR2 YFSETQ. V lost 4 bases, J lost 4 bases, and 5 bases stayed unmatched. The CDR3 spans 14 residues. The CDR3 nucleotides are TGCGCCAGCAGCAAGGCCGGGGGGTACAATGAGCAGTTCTTC. As protein: CASSKAGGYNEQFF.

The chain combines TRBV18 with TRBJ2-1; 9 bases are a match to TRBD2. The CDR3 is 15 amino acids. V shed 1 base and J 3 bases; nucleotides not matched to a gene: 1. Germline V gene data show CDR1 as KGHSH and CDR2 as LQKENI. The CDR3 coding sequence is TGTGCCAGCTCACCACTAGCGGGAGACTACAATGAGCAGTTCTTC. Residues: CASSPLAGDYNEQFF.

V gene TRBV24-1 combines with J gene TRBJ2-2; the D is unclear. The CDR3 is 15 amino acids. With 3 bases removed from V and 4 bases from J, the gap between germline ends came to 11 bases. Germline CDR1 and CDR2: KGHDR and SFDVKD. CDR3 in amino acids: CATSDTPPSTGELFF. CDR3 coding DNA: TGTGCCACCAGTGATACCCCCCCCAGCACCGGGGAGCTGTTTTTT.

The gene calls are TRBV4-1 and TRBJ2-1, with TRBD2 matching over 8 bases. The length of the CDR3 is 15 residues. Unmatched junction bases numbered 7, after V lost 5 bases and J lost 4 bases. Germline CDR1 MGHRA, CDR2 YSYEKL. CDR3 in amino acids: CASSYGRGPYNEQFF. The CDR3, as DNA: TGCGCCAGCAGCTACGGGAGGGGACCTTACAATGAGCAGTTCTTC.

The V and J genes are TRBV10-3 and TRBJ1-1, with D possibly TRBD1 on 6 matching bases. Germline CDR1 is ENHRY and CDR2 is SYGVKD. Trimming took off 2 bases at V and 7 bases at J, with 14 bases between the two ends. The CDR3 runs to 14 residues. In DNA, the CDR3 is TGTGCCATCAGTGAGGCAATTCCAGGGGATGAAGCTTTCTTT. Protein: CAISEAIPGDEAFF.

This chain joins TRBV7-3 and TRBJ2-5, with D possibly matching TRBD1 (6 bases). The V end lost 3 bases, the J end lost 5 bases, and 10 bases lay between the germline ends. The germline V gene has CDR1 SGHTA and CDR2 FQGTGA. The length of the CDR3 is 13 residues. The CDR3 nucleotides read TGTGCCAGCAGCTTTTATGGGGGCGAGACCCAGTACTTC. It codes for CASSFYGGETQYF.

V is TRBV5-1 and J is TRBJ2-2, with 10 bases matching TRBD1. V shed 4 bases and J 7 bases; nucleotides not matched to a gene: 7. This CDR3 is 15 amino acids long. The germline V gene encodes CDR1 SGHRS and CDR2 YFSETQ. DNA of the CDR3: TGCGCCAGCAGCCTCCGACAGGGGGCAAGCGGGGAGCTGTTTTTT. The encoded protein is CASSLRQGASGELFF.